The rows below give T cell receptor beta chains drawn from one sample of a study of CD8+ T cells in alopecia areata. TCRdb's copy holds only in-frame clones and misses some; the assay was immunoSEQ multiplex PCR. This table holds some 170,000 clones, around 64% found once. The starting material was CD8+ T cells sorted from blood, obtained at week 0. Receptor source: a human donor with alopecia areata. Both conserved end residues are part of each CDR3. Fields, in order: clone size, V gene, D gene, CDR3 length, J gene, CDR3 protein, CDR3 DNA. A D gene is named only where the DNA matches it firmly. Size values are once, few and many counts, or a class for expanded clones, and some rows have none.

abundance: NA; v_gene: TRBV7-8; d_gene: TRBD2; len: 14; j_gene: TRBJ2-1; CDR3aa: CASSLGSRGGSQFF; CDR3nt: TGTGCCAGCAGCTTAGGTTCCCGGGGGGGCAGCCAGTTCTTC
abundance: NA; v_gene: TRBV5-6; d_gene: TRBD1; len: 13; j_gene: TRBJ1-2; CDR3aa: CASSPGTAYGYTF; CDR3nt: TGTGCCAGCAGCCCCGGGACAGCCTATGGCTACACCTTC
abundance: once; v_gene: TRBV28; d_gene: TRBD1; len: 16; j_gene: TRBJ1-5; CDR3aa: CASRPNRDRVLGPQHF; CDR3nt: TGTGCCAGCAGACCAAACCGGGACAGGGTTCTCGGGCCCCAGCATTTT
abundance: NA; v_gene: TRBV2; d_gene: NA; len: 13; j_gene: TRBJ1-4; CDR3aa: CASLRQLNEKLFF; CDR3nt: TGTGCCAGCCTCCGGCAGCTTAATGAAAAACTGTTTTTT
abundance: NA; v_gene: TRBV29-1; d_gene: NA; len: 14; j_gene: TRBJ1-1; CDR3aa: CSVTDRRGNTEAFF; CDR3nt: TGCAGCGTAACAGACCGTCGAGGAAACACTGAAGCTTTCTTT
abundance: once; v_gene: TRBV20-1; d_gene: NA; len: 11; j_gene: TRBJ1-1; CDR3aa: CSAFRRGEAFF; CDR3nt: TGCAGTGCATTCCGCCGCGGTGAAGCTTTCTTT
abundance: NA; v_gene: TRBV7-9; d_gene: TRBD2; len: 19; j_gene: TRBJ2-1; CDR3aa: CASSLMAGLAGAAGNEQFF; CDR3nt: TGTGCCAGCAGCTTAATGGCCGGACTAGCGGGGGCGGCGGGCAATGAGCAGTTCTTC
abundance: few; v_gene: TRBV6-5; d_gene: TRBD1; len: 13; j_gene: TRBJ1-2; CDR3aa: CASSEQGVRGYTF; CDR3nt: TGTGCCAGCAGTGAACAGGGGGTACGCGGCTACACCTTC
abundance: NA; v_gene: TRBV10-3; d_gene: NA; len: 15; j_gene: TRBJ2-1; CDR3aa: CAIRDPGPPINEQFF; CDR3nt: TGTGCCATCAGGGACCCCGGTCCTCCGATCAATGAGCAGTTCTTC
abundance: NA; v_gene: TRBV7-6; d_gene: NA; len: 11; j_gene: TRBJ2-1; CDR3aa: CASSDNNEQFF; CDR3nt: TGTGCCAGCAGCGACAACAATGAGCAGTTCTTC
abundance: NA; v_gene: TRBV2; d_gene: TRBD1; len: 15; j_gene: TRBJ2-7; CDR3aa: CASSEEGFTGDEQYF; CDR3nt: TGTGCCAGCAGTGAAGAGGGATTTACAGGGGACGAGCAGTACTTC
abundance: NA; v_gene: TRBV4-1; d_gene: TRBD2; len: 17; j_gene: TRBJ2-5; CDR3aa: CASSSQSGGLSQETQYF; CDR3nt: TGCGCCAGCAGCTCCCAGAGCGGGGGGTTATCCCAAGAGACCCAGTACTTC
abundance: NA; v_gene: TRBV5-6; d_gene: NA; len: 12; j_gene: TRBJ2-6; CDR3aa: CATSSGANVLTF; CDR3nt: TGTGCCACCTCCTCTGGGGCCAACGTCCTGACTTTC
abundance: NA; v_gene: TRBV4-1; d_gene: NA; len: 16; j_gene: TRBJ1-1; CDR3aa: CASSQWGRVVLTEAFF; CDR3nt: TGCGCCAGCAGCCAATGGGGGCGAGTAGTACTAACTGAAGCTTTCTTT
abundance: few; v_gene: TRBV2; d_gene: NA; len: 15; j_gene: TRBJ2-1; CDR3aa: CASRTEMSGYNEQFF; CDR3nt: TGTGCCAGCAGGACCGAGATGAGCGGATACAATGAGCAGTTCTTC
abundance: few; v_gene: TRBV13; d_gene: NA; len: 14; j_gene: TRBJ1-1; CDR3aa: CASRQTRVNTEAFF; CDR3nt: TGTGCCAGCAGGCAAACAAGAGTGAACACTGAAGCTTTCTTT
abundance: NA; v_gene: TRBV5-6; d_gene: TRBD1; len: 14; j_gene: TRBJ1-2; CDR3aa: CASSPGQANYGYTF; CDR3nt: TGTGCCAGCAGCCCGGGACAGGCTAACTATGGCTACACCTTC
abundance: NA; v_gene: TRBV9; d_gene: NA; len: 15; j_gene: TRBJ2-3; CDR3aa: CASSVGWDHTDTQYF; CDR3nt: TGTGCCAGCAGCGTAGGTTGGGACCACACAGATACGCAGTATTTT
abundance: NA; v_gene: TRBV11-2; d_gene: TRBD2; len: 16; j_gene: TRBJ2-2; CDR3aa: CASSSTSAANTGELFF; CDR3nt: TGTGCCAGCAGCTCCACTAGCGCCGCGAACACCGGGGAGCTGTTTTTT
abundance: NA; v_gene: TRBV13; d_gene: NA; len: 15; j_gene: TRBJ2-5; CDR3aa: CASSQRGAVEETQYF; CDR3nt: TGTGCCAGCAGCCAAAGGGGGGCCGTCGAAGAGACCCAGTACTTC
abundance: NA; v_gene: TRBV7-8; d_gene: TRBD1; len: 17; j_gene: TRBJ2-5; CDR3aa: CASSYIRQGPPRETQYF; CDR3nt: TGTGCCAGCAGCTATATCAGACAGGGACCCCCGCGAGAGACCCAGTACTTC
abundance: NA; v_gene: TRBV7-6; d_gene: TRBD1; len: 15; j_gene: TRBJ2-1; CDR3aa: CASSFRDRFVDEQFF; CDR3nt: TGTGCCAGCAGCTTTAGGGACAGGTTTGTGGATGAGCAGTTCTTC
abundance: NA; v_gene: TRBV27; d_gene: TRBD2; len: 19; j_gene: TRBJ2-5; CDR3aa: CASSPTRGLAGAYQETQYF; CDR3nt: TGTGCCAGCAGTCCCACCCGGGGGCTAGCGGGGGCCTACCAAGAGACCCAGTACTTC
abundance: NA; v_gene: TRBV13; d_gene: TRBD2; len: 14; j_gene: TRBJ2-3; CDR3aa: CASSPGGGLDTQYF; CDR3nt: TGTGCCAGCAGCCCGGGGGGGGGTTTGGATACGCAGTATTTT
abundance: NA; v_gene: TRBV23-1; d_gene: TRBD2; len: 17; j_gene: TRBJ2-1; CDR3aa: CASSQHATSGVYSEQFF; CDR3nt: TGCGCCAGCAGTCAGCACGCGACTAGCGGGGTCTACAGTGAGCAGTTCTTC
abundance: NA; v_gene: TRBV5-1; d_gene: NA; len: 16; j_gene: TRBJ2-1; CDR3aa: CASSSATGRTFNEQFF; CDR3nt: TGCGCCAGCAGCTCAGCGACAGGGAGGACCTTCAATGAGCAGTTCTTC
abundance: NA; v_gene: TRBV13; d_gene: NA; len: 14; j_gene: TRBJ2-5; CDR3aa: CASSLGRQQETQYF; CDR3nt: TGTGCCAGCAGCTTGGGACGTCAGCAAGAGACCCAGTACTTC
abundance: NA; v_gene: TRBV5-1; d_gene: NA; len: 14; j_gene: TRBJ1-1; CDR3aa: CASSANRAYTEAFF; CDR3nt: TGCGCCAGCAGCGCAAACAGGGCCTACACTGAAGCTTTCTTT
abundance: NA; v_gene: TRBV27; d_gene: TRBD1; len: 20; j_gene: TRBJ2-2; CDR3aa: CASSSRLPTTGTGTPGELFF; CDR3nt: TGTGCCAGCAGTTCCCGCCTCCCGACTACCGGGACAGGGACGCCCGGGGAGCTGTTTTTT
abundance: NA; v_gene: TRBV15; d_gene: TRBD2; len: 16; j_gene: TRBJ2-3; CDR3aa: CATSSRLGLVADTQYF; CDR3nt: TGTGCCACCAGCTCTCGATTGGGACTAGTAGCAGATACGCAGTATTTT
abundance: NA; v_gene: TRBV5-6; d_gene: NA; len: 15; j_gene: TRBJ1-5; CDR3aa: CASSLGTARNQPQHF; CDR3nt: TGTGCCAGCAGCTTGGGGACAGCAAGAAATCAGCCCCAGCATTTT
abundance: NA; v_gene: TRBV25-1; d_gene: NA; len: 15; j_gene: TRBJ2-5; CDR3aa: CASSDRTGRSETQYF; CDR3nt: TGTGCCAGCAGTGATCGTACAGGGAGGTCCGAGACCCAGTACTTC
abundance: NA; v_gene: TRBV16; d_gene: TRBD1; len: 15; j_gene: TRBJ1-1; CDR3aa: CASSSTGGESTEAFF; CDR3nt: TGTGCCAGCAGCTCAACAGGGGGCGAGTCCACTGAAGCTTTCTTT
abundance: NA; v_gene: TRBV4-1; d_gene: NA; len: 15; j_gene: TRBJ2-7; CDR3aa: CASSQGLGRENEQYF; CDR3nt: TGCGCCAGCAGCCAAGGTCTCGGAAGGGAGAACGAGCAGTACTTC
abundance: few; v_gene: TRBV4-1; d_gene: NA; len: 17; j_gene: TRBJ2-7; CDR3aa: CASSQGWSGARGYEQYF; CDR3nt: TGCGCCAGCAGCCAAGGATGGTCGGGGGCAAGGGGATACGAGCAGTACTTC
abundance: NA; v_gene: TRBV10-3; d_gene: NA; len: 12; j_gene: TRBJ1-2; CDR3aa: CAISESGYGYTF; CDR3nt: TGTGCCATCAGTGAGTCAGGGTATGGCTACACCTTC
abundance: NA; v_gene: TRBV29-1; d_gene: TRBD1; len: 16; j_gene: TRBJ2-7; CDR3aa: CSVEYGQGINSYEQYF; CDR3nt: TGCAGCGTTGAATATGGACAGGGAATTAACTCCTACGAGCAGTACTTC
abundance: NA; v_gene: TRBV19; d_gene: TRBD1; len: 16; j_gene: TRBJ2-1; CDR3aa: CASSLTGASSYNEQFF; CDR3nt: TGTGCCAGTAGCCTAACAGGGGCCAGCTCCTACAATGAGCAGTTCTTC
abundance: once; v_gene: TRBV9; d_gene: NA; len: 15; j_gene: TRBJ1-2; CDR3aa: CASSLNADGVYGYTF; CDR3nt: TGTGCCAGCAGCCTAAACGCGGACGGCGTCTATGGCTACACCTTC
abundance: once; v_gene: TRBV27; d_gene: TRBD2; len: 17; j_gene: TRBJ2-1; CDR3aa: CASSPRTSGGASNEQFF; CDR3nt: TGTGCCAGCAGTCCCCGGACTAGCGGGGGGGCCTCCAATGAGCAGTTCTTC
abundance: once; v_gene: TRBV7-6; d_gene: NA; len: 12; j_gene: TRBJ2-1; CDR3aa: CASSLDGSDRFF; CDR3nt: TGTGCCAGCAGCTTAGATGGGAGTGATCGGTTCTTC
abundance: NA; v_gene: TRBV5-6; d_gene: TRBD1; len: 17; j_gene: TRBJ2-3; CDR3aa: CASSDDVGGRSTDTQYF; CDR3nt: TGTGCCAGCAGCGATGACGTAGGGGGCAGGAGCACAGATACGCAGTATTTT
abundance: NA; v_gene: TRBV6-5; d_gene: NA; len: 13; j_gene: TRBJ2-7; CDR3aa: CASSYSAGYEQYF; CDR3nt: TGTGCCAGCAGTTACTCGGCGGGGTACGAGCAGTACTTC
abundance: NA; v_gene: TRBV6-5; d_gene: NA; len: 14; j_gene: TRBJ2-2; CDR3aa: CASSYSGGPGELFF; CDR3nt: TGTGCCAGCAGTTACTCTGGGGGTCCCGGGGAGCTGTTTTTT
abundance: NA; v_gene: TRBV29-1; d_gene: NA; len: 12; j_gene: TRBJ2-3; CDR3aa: CSVPAGTDTQYF; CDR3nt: TGCAGCGTCCCTGCGGGGACAGATACGCAGTATTTT
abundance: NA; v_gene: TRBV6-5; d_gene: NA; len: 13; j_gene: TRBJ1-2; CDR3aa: CASRPGPNYGYTF; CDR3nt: TGTGCCAGCAGGCCAGGTCCTAACTATGGCTACACCTTC